This T cell receptor beta chain was found in a study of cytotoxic CD8 clonotypes in ibrutinib-treated CLL. With respect to this clone: The germline gene is not matched at one end of the junction; a read error may be the cause.

Data came from immunoSEQ multiplex PCR; TCRdb stores just in-frame clones and leaves some out. Among about 160,000 clones listed, about four fifths were seen once. The starting material was PBMCs, obtained after 24 months of ibrutinib treatment. The receptor's source is a human donor with chronic lymphocytic leukemia.

CDR3 in amino acids: CASSLGGTGGTDTQYF. In DNA, the CDR3 is TGTGCCAGCAGCTTAGGAGGGACAGGGGGCACGGATACGCAGTATTTT. The V gene is TRBV7-2, the J gene TRBJ2-3; 12 positions agree with TRBD1. Germline V gene lookup returns CDR1 SGHTA and CDR2 FQGNSA. This CDR3 region has 16 residues.